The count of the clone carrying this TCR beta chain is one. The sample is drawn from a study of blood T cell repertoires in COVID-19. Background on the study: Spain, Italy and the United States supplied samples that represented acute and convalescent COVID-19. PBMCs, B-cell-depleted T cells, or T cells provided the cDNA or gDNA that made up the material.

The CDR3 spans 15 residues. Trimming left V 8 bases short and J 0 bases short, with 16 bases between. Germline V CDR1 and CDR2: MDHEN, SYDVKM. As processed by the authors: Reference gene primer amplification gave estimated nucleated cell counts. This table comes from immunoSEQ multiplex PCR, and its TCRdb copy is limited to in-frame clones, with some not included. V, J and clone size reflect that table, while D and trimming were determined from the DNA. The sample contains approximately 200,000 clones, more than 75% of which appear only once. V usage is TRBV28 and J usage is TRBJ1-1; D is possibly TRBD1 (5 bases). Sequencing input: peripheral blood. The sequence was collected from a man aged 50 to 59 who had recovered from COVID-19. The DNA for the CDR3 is TGTGCCAGCCCCGGGGGGAATCTAATGAACACTGAAGCTTTCTTT. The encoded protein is CASPGGNLMNTEAFF.